This note documents a single T cell receptor beta chain sequence. The data originate from a study of CD8 T cells in ankylosing spondylitis. With molecular barcodes, quantitative 5'-RACE was used to make the TCR beta libraries. TCRdb called the 5' RACE reads again in MiXCR, with one record for every CDR3 protein. The sample holds some 130,000 distinct CDR3 sequences, roughly 13% seen once. Germline CDR1 is WSHSY and CDR2 is SAAADI. V was clipped by 7 bases and J by 5 bases; unmatched bases: 11. The CDR3 extends over 15 amino acids. The sample was blood, either unsorted or a sorted T cell fraction (not recorded which). This chain joins TRBV10-2 and TRBJ2-5; the match to TRBD2 covers 9 bases. This clonotype was obtained from a female donor with ankylosing spondylitis or in good health (not recorded which). The CDR3 loop is CASMASGTSRETQYF. CDR3 DNA: TGCGCCAGCATGGCTAGCGGGACCTCAAGGGAGACCCAGTACTTC.